Presented here are 16 T cell receptor beta chains from one specimen sequenced in a study of CD8+ T cells in alopecia areata. Combined cutaneous lymph node cells underwent sorting by CD4, CD8alpha, NKG2D, NKG2ACE and additional markers. The authors extracted RNA and reverse transcribed it into cDNA as the sequencing template. Profiling relied on immunoSEQ multiplex PCR, and the TCRdb table lists in-frame clones only, not all of them. The table lists about 4,000 clones, with no singletons. Material: CD8+ T cells sorted from a lymph node. Every receptor here comes from a C3H/HeJ mouse with alopecia areata. The strain's MHC haplotype is H2-k.

This clone counts as medium-sized (0.01 to 0.1%). The gene symbols are mouse symbols. The observed sequence ends 4 residues before the CDR3 terminus, with the missing tail filled in from the germline J gene. J is TRBJ2-3 and V is TRBV19; 7 bases align to TRBD1. This CDR3 region has 15 residues. Germline values: CDR1 FNHDT, CDR2 SITEND (reference sequence). The V and J ends lost 4 bases and 1 base, in that order; junction bases with no gene match: 6. The sequenced part of the CDR3 DNA is TGTGCCAGCAGTCACAGGGGAGGGGGTGCAGAA. Translation gives CASSHRGGGAE. The full CDR3 reads CASSHRGGGAETLYF.

This clone was seen a handful of times. All gene names here are mouse names. The CDR3 end falls 4 residues outside the read, so it is completed with the germline J gene. V gene TRBV13-3 combines with J gene TRBJ2-1, with 10 bases lining up with TRBD1. V lost 6 bases, J lost 5 bases, and 2 bases stayed unmatched. From germline, CDR1 is NNHDY and CDR2 SYVADS. This CDR3 is built from 13 residues. This CDR3 reads CASKGTGDAEQFF. CDR3 DNA (partial): TGTGCCAGCAAAGGGACAGGGGATGCT.

At least ten counts were recorded for this clone. Gene names are mouse gene names. The read comes to an end 4 residues before the CDR3 does, leaving the germline J gene to fill in the end. The gene calls are TRBV13-3 and TRBJ2-7; D is ambiguous. This CDR3 has 10 residues. The germline CDR1 and CDR2 sequences are NNHDY and SYVADS. Trimming left V 4 bases short and J 3 bases short, with 2 bases between. Incomplete CDR3 DNA: TGTGCCAGCAGTCACTAT. Translated: CASSHY. The full CDR3 protein reads CASSHYEQYF.

In this sample, this clone is medium-sized. Mouse germline and gene names are used. The sequenced fragment ends 4 residues before the CDR3 boundary, so the rest is inferred from the germline J gene. The chain combines TRBV1 with TRBJ2-7, with D possibly TRBD1 on 6 matching bases. V shed 3 bases and J shed 0 bases, with 12 bases lying between them. The V gene's germline CDR1 is NSQYPW and CDR2 LRSPGD (reference sequence). The CDR3 spans 15 residues. The CDR3 here is CTCSAPRGSSYEQYF. CDR3 DNA (partial): TGCACCTGCAGTGCCCCCAGGGGAAGCTCCTAT.

This clone was seen at least ten times. These gene names are mouse names. The CDR3 goes on 4 residues after the read ends, and that part is filled in from the germline J gene. The rearrangement links TRBV16 to TRBJ2-4; D possibly corresponds to TRBD1 (6 bases). Germline-derived CDR1 and CDR2 are SGHSA and FRNQAP. The CDR3 sequence is 16 residues long. V shed 1 base and J shed 0 bases, with 11 bases lying between them. The CDR3 here is CASSLGGHTSQNTLYF. The CDR3 DNA, read in part, is TGTGCAAGCAGCTTAGGGGGACATACTAGTCAAAAC.

Judged by abundance, this clone is medium-sized. The listed genes are named as in mouse. The CDR3 end lies 4 residues beyond the end of the read and is filled in from the germline J gene. This chain uses TRBV12-2 with TRBJ2-1, with D tentatively TRBD1 (6 bases). V was cut by 1 base and J by 4 bases, with 13 bases left in between. The CDR3 covers 15 residues. Germline-derived CDR1 and CDR2 are SGHLS and HYDKME. The CDR3 sequence is CASSLGDGQYAEQFF. Partial CDR3 DNA: TGTGCCAGCTCTCTAGGTGACGGACAGTATGCT.

About this clone: Each gene name is a mouse one. The read comes to an end 4 residues before the CDR3 does, leaving the germline J gene to fill in the end. This chain links TRBV19 with TRBJ2-4; TRBD2 agrees at 7 bases. The CDR3 loop spans 14 amino acids. With 4 bases clipped from V and 1 base from J, the junction kept 3 bases outside the gene matches. Per germline, CDR1 FNHDT and CDR2 SITEND (reference sequence). This CDR3 is CASSQWGGQNTLYF. CDR3 DNA, as far as it was read: TGTGCCAGCAGTCAGTGGGGGGGTCAAAAC.

This clone was picked up many times. Gene names refer to mouse genes. The read terminates 4 residues ahead of where the CDR3 ends, so the germline J gene completes it. The gene calls are TRBV13-3 and TRBJ2-7; perhaps TRBD1 as D (6 bases). Trimming removed 5 bases at V and 2 bases at J, with 8 bases between. This CDR3 contains 12 residues. CDR1 NNHDY and CDR2 SYVADS come from the germline V gene. The CDR3 is CASRDRTYEQYF. Partial CDR3 DNA: TGTGCCAGCAGGGACAGAACCTAT.

Ten or more counts support this clone. Gene labels here are mouse ones. The read falls 4 residues short of the CDR3 end, and the missing part is taken from the germline J gene. The V and J genes are TRBV13-3 and TRBJ1-1; D may be TRBD1 (5 bases). The CDR3 sequence is 13 residues long. The V gene lost 2 bases and the J gene lost 1 base, with 6 bases spanning the gap. Germline V gene lookup returns CDR1 NNHDY and CDR2 SYVADS. The CDR3 reads CASSDRANTEVFF. The sequenced CDR3 bases are TGTGCCAGCAGTGACAGGGCGAACACA.

This clone was counted many times. Any gene name here is a mouse gene name. The sequenced fragment ends 4 residues before the CDR3 boundary, so the rest is inferred from the germline J gene. The V gene is TRBV13-3, the J gene TRBJ2-7; TRBD1 agrees at 10 bases. Germline V gene data show CDR1 as NNHDY and CDR2 as SYVADS. This CDR3 contains 15 residues. The sequenced part of the CDR3 DNA is TGTGCCAGCAGTGATGCTGGGACAGGGGAATAT. Its protein product is CASSDAGTGEY. The whole CDR3 is CASSDAGTGEYEQYF.

This clone was seen repeatedly, ten times or more. Mouse gene names apply. With the read ending 4 residues before the CDR3 end, the germline J gene is used to fill in that end. This chain uses TRBV1 with TRBJ2-5; TRBD2 matches 13 bases. Germline CDR1 reads NSQYPW; CDR2 reads LRSPGD (reference sequence). CDR3 length: 19 amino acids. The sequenced CDR3 bases are TGCACCTGCAGTACGACAGGGGGCAGGACTGGGGGGGCGCCGGAC. Amino acid sequence: CTCSTTGGRTGGAPD. The full CDR3 is CTCSTTGGRTGGAPDTQYF.

This clone showed up many times. Mouse names are used for the genes. The CDR3 bases that were read are TGTGCCAGCAGCCGCCGACAGGGTTGTAATTCGCCC. Protein product: CASSRRQGCNSP. The full CDR3 reads CASSRRQGCNSPLYF. This rearrangement joins TRBV15 to TRBJ1-6; 7 positions agree with TRBD1. The read terminates 3 residues ahead of where the CDR3 ends, so the germline J gene completes it. TRBJ1-6 falls under the ORF class, with uncertain function. CDR3 size: 15 residues. Trimming took 6 bases from V and 6 from J; bases not matched to a gene: 8. Germline-derived CDR1 and CDR2 are SGHND and FRSKSL.

This clone appeared many times. Genes and germline are mouse. The DNA ends 4 residues before the CDR3 does, and the rest of the CDR3 is filled in from the germline J gene. The J gene is TRBJ2-1, the V gene TRBV19; 11 bases map to TRBD2. Germline V gene sequence: CDR1 FNHDT, CDR2 SITEND (reference sequence). This CDR3 has 15 amino acids. After removal of 5 bases from V and 4 bases from J, the junction contained 5 bases not matched to a gene. The DNA read from the CDR3 is TGTGCCAGCAGCACTGGGGGGGCGCTATATGCT. As protein: CASSTGGALYA. The whole CDR3 protein is CASSTGGALYAEQFF.

The sample holds many counts of this clone. Gene names and germline match the mouse. The read halts 4 residues ahead of the CDR3 end, with the missing end drawn from the germline J gene. The rearrangement links TRBV13-3 to TRBJ2-7, with 8 bases matching TRBD1. Germline assignment: CDR1 NNHDY and CDR2 SYVADS. V was pared by 5 bases and J by 0 bases, with 4 bases of the junction left unmatched. The CDR3 spans 14 residues. CDR3 residues: CASRDRVSSYEQYF. CDR3 DNA (partial): TGTGCCAGCAGGGACAGGGTGAGCTCCTAT.

In its sample, this clone was seen many times. Gene labels here are mouse ones. The CDR3 DNA, read in part, is TGTGCCAGCAGTATCGACTGGGAT. It codes for CASSIDWD. The CDR3 in its entirety is CASSIDWDEQYF. This rearrangement joins TRBV19 to TRBJ2-7; 7 nucleotides match TRBD2. The sequenced fragment ends 4 residues before the CDR3 boundary, so the rest is inferred from the germline J gene. Looked up from germline, CDR1 is FNHDT and CDR2 is SITEND (reference sequence). The CDR3 is 12 residues long. Variable domain in full (rest from reference TRBV19 and TRBJ2-7): GGIITQTPKFLIGQEGQKLTLKCQQNFNHDTMYWYRQDSGKGLRLIYYSITENDLQKGDLSEGYDASREKKSSFSLTVTSAQKNEMAVFLCASSIDWDEQYFGPGTRLTVL.

This clone was detected ten times or more. Each gene name is a mouse one. Coverage ceases 4 residues before the CDR3 finishes, and the germline J gene fills in the end. This rearrangement joins TRBV14 to TRBJ1-1; 9 nucleotides agree with TRBD1. This CDR3 is 13 amino acids long. Germline V gene sequence: CDR1 SGHDT, CDR2 FRDEAV. Partial CDR3 DNA: TGTGCCAGCAGTCCGGACAGGGGAACA. Translation: CASSPDRGT. Given in full, the CDR3 is CASSPDRGTEVFF.